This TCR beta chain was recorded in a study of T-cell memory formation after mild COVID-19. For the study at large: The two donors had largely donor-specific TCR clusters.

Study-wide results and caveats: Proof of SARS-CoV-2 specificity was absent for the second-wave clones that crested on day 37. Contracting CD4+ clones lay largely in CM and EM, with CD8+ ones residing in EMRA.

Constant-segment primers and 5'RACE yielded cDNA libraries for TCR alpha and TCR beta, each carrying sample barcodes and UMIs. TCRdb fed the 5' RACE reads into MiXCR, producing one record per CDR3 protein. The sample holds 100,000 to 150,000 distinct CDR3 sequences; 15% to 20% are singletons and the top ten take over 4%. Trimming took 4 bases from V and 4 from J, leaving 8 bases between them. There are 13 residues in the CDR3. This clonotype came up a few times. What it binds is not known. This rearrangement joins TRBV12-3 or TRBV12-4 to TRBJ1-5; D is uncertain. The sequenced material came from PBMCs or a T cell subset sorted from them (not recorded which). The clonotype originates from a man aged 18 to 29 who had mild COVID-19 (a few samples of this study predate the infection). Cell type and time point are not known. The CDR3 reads CASSWSGNQPQHF. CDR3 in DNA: TGTGCCAGCAGTTGGAGTGGGAATCAGCCCCAGCATTTT.